Described below is a single T cell receptor beta chain sequence and its context. Its matching antigen is unknown. This sample was included in a study of PD-1 blockade in classical Hodgkin lymphoma. Whole-study findings and limits: Undefined causes, possibly disease activity or prior therapy, underlie the repertoire differences. The study found that TCR diversity rose significantly by C4D1 in CD4+ but not CD8+ cells. As was reported, newly diagnosed patients showed lower baseline TCR diversity than healthy donors did.

All trial patients relapsed after autologous stem cell transplantation. Germline CDR1 MNHNY, CDR2 SVGAGI (reference sequence). The CDR3 consists of 16 residues. The V segment lost 5 bases and the J segment 5 bases; nucleotides outside the gene matches: 11. Here immunoSEQ multiplex PCR was the method, and the copy in TCRdb shows in-frame clones only, minus some. The sample has 90,000 or so clones, 85% to 95% seen once. This sequence joins TRBV6-6 and TRBJ2-3, with 9 bases lining up with TRBD1. This TCR derives from a human donor with classical Hodgkin lymphoma. The material sequenced was peripheral blood mononuclear cells (PBMCs), taken before the second cycle of nivolumab. Here the CDR3 reads CASSRPGQGRVDTQYF. CDR3 DNA sequence: TGTGCCAGCAGTCGTCCGGGACAGGGTCGGGTAGATACGCAGTATTTT.